This record looks at one T cell receptor (beta chain) sequence and its context. The sample is drawn from a study of blood T cell repertoires in COVID-19. This table comes from immunoSEQ multiplex PCR, and its TCRdb copy is limited to in-frame clones, with some not included. The sample contains some 200,000 clones, about 91% of which appear only once. The cohort comprised adults aged roughly 18 to 100 years residing in about two dozen US areas. This CDR3 has 16 residues. V was shortened by 0 bases and J by 4 bases, with 13 bases between the two germline ends. Germline CDR1 LGHNA, CDR2 YNFKEQ. Sequencing was done on a sample of PBMCs or T cells enriched from blood (not recorded which). The clonotype originates from a woman between 18 and 29 years old who had recovered from COVID-19. The chain links TRBV4-2 to TRBJ1-5; D uncertain. For the CDR3, the DNA is TGTGCCAGCAGCCAAGAAGATACCTCGGGGAATCAGCCCCAGCATTTT. It is translated as CASSQEDTSGNQPQHF.